The TCR beta chain described here comes from a study of T cell clonality in common variable immunodeficiency. General study results and limits: Fewer deletions and N-nucleotide insertions were reportedly seen in common variable immunodeficiency TCR beta sequences. Fewer TCRbeta clones were shared among CVID subjects than controls. CVID patient heterogeneity limited repertoire-clinical complication correlations. Authors noted CVID clonality's cause needs subpopulation repertoire sequencing.

In germline, CDR1 is LNHDA, CDR2 SQIVND (reference sequence). The V end was cut by 5 bases, the J end by 3 bases, with 10 bases between. The CDR3 is 13 amino acids. The data were produced by immunoSEQ multiplex PCR, yet TCRdb's version contains in-frame clones alone and is incomplete. The record shows more than 65,000 clones for this sample, with no singletons present. This clone turned up a few times. Its matching antigen is unknown. The CDR3 end falls 3 residues outside the read, so it is completed with the germline J gene. The TCR originated in a person aged 18 to 70 in good health. Specimen: peripheral blood mononuclear cells. This rearrangement joins TRBV19 to TRBJ1-1; maybe TRBD1 (6 bases). The CDR3 bases that were read are TGTGCCAGTAGTGCACAGGGAGACACTGAA. It yields the protein CASSAQGDTE. The full-length CDR3 reads as CASSAQGDTEAFF.